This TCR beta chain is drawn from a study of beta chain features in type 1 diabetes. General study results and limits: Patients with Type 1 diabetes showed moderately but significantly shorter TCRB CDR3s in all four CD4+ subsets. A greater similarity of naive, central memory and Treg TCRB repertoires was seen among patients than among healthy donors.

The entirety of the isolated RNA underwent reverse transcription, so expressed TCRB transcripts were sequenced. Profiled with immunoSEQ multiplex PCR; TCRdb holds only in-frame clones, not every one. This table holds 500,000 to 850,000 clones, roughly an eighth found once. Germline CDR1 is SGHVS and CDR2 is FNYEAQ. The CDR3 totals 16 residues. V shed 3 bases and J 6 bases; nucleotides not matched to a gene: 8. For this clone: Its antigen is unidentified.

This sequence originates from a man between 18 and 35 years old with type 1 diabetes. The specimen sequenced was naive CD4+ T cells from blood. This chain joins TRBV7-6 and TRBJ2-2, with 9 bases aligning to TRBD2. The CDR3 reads CASSFGGRAGSGELFF. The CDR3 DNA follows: TGTGCCAGCAGCTTTGGCGGGAGGGCCGGGTCCGGGGAGCTGTTTTTT.